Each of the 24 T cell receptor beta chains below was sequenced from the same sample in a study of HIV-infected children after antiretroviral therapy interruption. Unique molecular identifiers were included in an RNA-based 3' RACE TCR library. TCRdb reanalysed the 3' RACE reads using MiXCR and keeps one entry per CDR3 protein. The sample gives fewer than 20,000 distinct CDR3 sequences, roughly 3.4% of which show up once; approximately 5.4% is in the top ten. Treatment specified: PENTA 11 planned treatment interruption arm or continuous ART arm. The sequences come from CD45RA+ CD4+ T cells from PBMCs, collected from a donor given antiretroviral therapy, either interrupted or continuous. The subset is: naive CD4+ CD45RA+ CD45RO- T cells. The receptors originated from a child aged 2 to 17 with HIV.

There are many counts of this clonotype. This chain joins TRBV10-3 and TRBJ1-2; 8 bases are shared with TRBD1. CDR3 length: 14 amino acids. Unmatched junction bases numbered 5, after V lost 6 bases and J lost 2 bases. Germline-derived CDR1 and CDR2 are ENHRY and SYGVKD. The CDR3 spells CAISRTGPNYGYTF. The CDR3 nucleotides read TGTGCCATCAGCAGGACAGGGCCAAACTATGGCTACACCTTC.

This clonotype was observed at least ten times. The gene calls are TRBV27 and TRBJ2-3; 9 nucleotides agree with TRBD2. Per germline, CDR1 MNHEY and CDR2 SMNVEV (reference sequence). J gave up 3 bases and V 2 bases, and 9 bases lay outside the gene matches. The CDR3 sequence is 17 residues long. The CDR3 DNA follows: TGTGCCAGCAGTTTACGGGGGCTAGCGGGGAATACAGATACGCAGTATTTT. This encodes CASSLRGLAGNTDTQYF.

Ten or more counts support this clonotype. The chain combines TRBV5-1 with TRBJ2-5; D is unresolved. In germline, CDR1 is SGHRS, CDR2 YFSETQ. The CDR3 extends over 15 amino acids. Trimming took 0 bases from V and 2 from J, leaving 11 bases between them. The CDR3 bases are TGCGCCAGCAGCTTGGGTACTGCAAGTCAAGAGACCCAGTACTTC. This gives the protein CASSLGTASQETQYF.

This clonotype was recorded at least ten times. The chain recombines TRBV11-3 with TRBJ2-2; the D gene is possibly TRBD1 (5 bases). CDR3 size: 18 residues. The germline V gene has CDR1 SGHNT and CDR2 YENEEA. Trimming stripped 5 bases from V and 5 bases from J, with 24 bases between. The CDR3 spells CASSQGSLRVLGTGELFF. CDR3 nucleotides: TGTGCCAGCAGCCAAGGGTCCCTCAGGGTTTTGGGGACCGGGGAGCTGTTTTTT.

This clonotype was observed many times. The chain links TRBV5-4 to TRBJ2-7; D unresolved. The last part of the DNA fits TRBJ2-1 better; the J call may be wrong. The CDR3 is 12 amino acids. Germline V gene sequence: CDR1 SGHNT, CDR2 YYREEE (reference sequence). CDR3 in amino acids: CASSPPGNEQFF. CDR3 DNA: TGTGCCAGCAGCCCCCCCGGGAATGAGCAGTTCTTC.

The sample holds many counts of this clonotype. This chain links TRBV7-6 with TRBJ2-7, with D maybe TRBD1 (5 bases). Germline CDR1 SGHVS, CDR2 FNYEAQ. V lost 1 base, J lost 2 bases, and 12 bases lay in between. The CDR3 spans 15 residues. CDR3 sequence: CASSLESGPPYEQYF. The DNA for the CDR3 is TGTGCCAGCAGCTTAGAATCAGGGCCCCCCTACGAGCAGTACTTC.

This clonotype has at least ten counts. In DNA, the CDR3 is TGTGCCAGCAGCTTAAAGCGGGACAGACCCTACGAGCAGTACTTC. Protein product: CASSLKRDRPYEQYF. The rearrangement uses TRBV7-9 and TRBJ2-7; D may be TRBD1 or TRBD2 (7 bases each). The V gene lost 2 bases and the J gene lost 2 bases, with 13 bases spanning the gap. CDR3 length: 15 amino acids. From germline, CDR1 is SEHNR and CDR2 FQNEAQ (reference sequence).

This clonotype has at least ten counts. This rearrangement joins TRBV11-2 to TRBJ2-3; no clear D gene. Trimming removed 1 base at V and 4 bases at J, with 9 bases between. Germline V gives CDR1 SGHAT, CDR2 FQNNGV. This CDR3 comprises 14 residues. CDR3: CASSLVGSPDTQYF. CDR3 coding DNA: TGTGCCAGCAGCTTAGTAGGTTCACCAGATACGCAGTATTTT.

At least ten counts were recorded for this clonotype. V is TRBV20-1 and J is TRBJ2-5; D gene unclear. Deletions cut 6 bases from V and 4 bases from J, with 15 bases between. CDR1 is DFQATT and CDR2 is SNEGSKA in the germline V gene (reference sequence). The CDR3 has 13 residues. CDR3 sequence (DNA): TGCAGTGCCGCCGCGTCGGGTCGAGAGACCCAGTACTTC. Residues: CSAAASGRETQYF.

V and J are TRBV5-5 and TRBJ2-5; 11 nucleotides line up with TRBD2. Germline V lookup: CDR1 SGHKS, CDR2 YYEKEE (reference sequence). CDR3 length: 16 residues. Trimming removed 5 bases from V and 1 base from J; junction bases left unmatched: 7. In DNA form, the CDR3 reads TGTGCCAGCAGTCCGGGACTAGCGGCAACCCAAGAGACCCAGTACTTC. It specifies CASSPGLAATQETQYF.

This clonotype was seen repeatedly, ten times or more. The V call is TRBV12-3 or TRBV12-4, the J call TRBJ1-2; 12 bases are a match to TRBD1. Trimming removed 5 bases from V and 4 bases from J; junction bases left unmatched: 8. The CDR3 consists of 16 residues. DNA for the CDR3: TGTGCCAGCAGTCTCACCGGGACAGGGGGCAGCTATGGCTACACCTTC. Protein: CASSLTGTGGSYGYTF.

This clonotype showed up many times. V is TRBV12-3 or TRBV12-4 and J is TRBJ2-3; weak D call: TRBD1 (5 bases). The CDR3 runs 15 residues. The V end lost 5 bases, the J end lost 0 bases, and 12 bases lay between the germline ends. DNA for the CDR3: TGTGCCAGCAGTCCCCAGGGCCATAGCACAGATACGCAGTATTTT. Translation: CASSPQGHSTDTQYF.

The DNA for the CDR3 is TGTGCCAGCGGGGGCATAGTGGAAGAGACCCAGTACTTC. Translated: CASGGIVEETQYF. The V gene is TRBV12-3 or TRBV12-4, the J gene TRBJ2-5, with D possibly being TRBD1 (6 bases). The CDR3 length is 13 residues. V shed 8 bases and J shed 3 bases, with 13 bases lying between them.

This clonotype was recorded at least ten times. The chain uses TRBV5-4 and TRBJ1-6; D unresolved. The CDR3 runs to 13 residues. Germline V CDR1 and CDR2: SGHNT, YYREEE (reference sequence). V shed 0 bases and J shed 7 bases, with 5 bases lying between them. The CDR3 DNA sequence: TGTGCCAGCAGCTTGGAGGTGAATTCACCCCTCCACTTT. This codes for CASSLEVNSPLHF.

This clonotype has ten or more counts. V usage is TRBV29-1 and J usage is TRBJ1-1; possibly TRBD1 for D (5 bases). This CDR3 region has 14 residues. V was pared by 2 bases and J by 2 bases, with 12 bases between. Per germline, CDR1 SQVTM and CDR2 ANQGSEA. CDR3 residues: CSVEPQGFNTEAFF. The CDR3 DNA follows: TGCAGCGTTGAACCGCAGGGTTTTAACACTGAAGCTTTCTTT.

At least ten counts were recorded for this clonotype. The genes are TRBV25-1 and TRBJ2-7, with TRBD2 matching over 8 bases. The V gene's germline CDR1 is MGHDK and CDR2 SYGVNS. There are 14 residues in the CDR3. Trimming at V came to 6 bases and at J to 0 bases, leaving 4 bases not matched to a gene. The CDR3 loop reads CASSPAGASYEQYF. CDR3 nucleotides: TGTGCCAGCAGCCCAGCGGGGGCCTCCTACGAGCAGTACTTC.

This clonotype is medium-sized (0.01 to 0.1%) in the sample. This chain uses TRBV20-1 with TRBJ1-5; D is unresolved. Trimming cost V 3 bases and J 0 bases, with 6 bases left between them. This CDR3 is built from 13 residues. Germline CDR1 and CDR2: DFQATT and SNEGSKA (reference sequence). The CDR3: CSASMSSNQPQHF. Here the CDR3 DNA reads TGCAGTGCTAGTATGAGTAGCAATCAGCCCCAGCATTTT.

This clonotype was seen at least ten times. The CDR3 DNA reads TGTGCCAGCAGCTTGGACAGATCCTACGAGCAGTACTTC. Translating it yields CASSLDRSYEQYF. This chain links TRBV7-2 with TRBJ2-7; D perhaps matches TRBD1 (6 bases). CDR1 and CDR2 from the germline V gene are SGHTA and FQGNSA. Trimming shortened V by 3 bases and J by 1 base, and 7 bases separated the two germline ends. The CDR3 is made up of 13 amino acids.

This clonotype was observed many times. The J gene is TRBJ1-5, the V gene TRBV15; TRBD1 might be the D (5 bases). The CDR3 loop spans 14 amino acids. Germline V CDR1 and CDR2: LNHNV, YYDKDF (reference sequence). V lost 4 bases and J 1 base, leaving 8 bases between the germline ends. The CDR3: CATSKGVSNQPQHF. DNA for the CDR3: TGTGCCACCAGCAAAGGGGTGAGCAATCAGCCCCAGCATTTT.

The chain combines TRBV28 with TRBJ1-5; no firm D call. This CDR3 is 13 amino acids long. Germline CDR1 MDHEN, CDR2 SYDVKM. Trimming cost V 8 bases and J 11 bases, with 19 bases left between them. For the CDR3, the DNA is TGTGCCAGCTGGACGGACCCCTTAGCAGCCCAGCATTTT. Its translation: CASWTDPLAAQHF.

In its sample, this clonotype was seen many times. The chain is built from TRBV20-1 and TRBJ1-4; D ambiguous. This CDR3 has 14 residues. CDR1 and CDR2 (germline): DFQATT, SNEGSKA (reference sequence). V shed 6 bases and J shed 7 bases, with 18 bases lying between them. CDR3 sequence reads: CSAPLRSMGEKLFF. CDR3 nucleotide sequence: TGCAGTGCCCCTCTCCGGTCCATGGGTGAAAAACTGTTTTTT.

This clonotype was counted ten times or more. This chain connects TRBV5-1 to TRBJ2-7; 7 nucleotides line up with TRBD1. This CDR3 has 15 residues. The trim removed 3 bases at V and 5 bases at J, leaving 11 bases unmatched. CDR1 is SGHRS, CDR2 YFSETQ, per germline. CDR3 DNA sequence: TGCGCCAGCAGCTCTCTCGGACAGGACTTCAACGAGCAGTACTTC. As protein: CASSSLGQDFNEQYF.

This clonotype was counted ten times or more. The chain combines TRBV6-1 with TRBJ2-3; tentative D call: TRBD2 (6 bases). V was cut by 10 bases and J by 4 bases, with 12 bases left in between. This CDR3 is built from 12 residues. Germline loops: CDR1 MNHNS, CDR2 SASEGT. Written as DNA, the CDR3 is TGTGCCACCCCTCGGGGGTCAGATACGCAGTATTTT. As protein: CATPRGSDTQYF.

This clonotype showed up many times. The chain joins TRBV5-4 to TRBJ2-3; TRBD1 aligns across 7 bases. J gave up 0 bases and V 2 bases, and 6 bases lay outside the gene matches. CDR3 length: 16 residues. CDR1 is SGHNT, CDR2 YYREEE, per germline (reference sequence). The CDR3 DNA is TGTGCCAGCAGCTTAATTGACAGGGTCAGCACAGATACGCAGTATTTT. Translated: CASSLIDRVSTDTQYF.